This is a list of T cell receptor beta chains from one sample in a study of blood T cell repertoires in COVID-19. Produced via immunoSEQ multiplex PCR; TCRdb's table is partial and in-frame only. The sample has approximately 90,000 clones; 65% to 90% are singletons. Material for sequencing was peripheral blood. The receptors shown here come from a woman over 75 with acute or convalescent COVID-19. Both conserved end residues are part of each CDR3. D genes are given only for firm matches. For some rows the clone size is stated as once, few or many, or as a class when expanded; others skip it.

cdr3_nt | cdr3_aa | clone_size | j_call | d_call | v_call
TGCGCCAGCAGCTACGGGGGTGGGGAGACCCAGTACTTC | CASSYGGGETQYF | once | TRBJ2-5 | - | TRBV5-1
TGCGCCAGCAGCCAAGAGCGGCCAGCGGGGGGCCTCACAGATACGCAGTATTTT | CASSQERPAGGLTDTQYF | - | TRBJ2-3 | TRBD2 | TRBV4-1
TGCGCCAGCAGTCCCGGGACAGGGGGGGGCACTGAAGCTTTCTTT | CASSPGTGGGTEAFF | few | TRBJ1-1 | TRBD1 | TRBV4-1
TGTGCCAGCAGCCGAGGGGGTAGGAGCTCCTACAATGAGCAGTTCTTC | CASSRGGRSSYNEQFF | - | TRBJ2-1 | - | TRBV5-6
TGTGCCAGCAGCGCAATCCGCCGGACAGGGGCCTCCCCTATCCACGAGCAGTACTTC | CASSAIRRTGASPIHEQYF | - | TRBJ2-7 | TRBD1 | TRBV11-2
TGTGCCAGCAGCGTAGGACAGATCCCTGGGGATTCACCCCTCCACTTT | CASSVGQIPGDSPLHF | - | TRBJ1-6 | - | TRBV9
TGTGCCAGCAGCTTAGGGCAGGGAATATACAATGAGCAGTTCTTC | CASSLGQGIYNEQFF | - | TRBJ2-1 | - | TRBV7-3
TGTGCTAGTGGCCCCCGCGGGACTTACGAGCAGTACTTC | CASGPRGTYEQYF | few | TRBJ2-7 | - | TRBV12-5
TGCGCCAGCAGCCACGCGATACAGGGGGGGCTCACTGAAGCTTTCTTT | CASSHAIQGGLTEAFF | - | TRBJ1-1 | TRBD1 | TRBV4-1
TGTGCCATCAGGGCCGGGACAGGGAATTCCCCCACCTACGAGCAGTACTTC | CAIRAGTGNSPTYEQYF | - | TRBJ2-7 | TRBD1 | TRBV10-3
TGCGCCAGCAGTGAGAGGACAGGGGGTGGGACACGGGCCAAAAACATTCAGTACTTT | CASSERTGGGTRAKNIQYF | - | TRBJ2-4 | TRBD1 | TRBV10-2
TGTGCCAGCAGCCAAGAAGGAGGTCTGGGTAACATTCAGTACTTT | CASSQEGGLGNIQYF | - | TRBJ2-4 | - | TRBV3-1/TRBV3-2